A single sample is the source of the 10 T cell receptor beta chains below, sequenced in a study of T cell responses to AZD1222 COVID-19 vaccine. Here immunoSEQ multiplex PCR was the method, and the copy in TCRdb shows in-frame clones only, minus some. The sample has 200,000 or so clones; 92% are singletons. Sequences were derived from peripheral blood, sampled on day 0 of AZD1222 vaccination. The receptors were gathered from an adult in good health.

Only one count was recorded for this clone. The chain employs TRBV28 and TRBJ1-1; D is ambiguous. V was trimmed by 10 bases and J by 10 bases, leaving 19 bases between them. Germline V gene lookup returns CDR1 MDHEN and CDR2 SYDVKM. The CDR3 contains 12 residues. The CDR3 DNA sequence: TGTGCCACTAAGGTAGGGAGACGTCGAGCTTTCTTT. Translating gives CATKVGRRRAFF.

The rearrangement joins TRBV28 to TRBJ2-3; D is possibly TRBD1 or TRBD2 (6 bases each). With 2 bases removed from V and 2 bases from J, the gap between germline ends came to 14 bases. The CDR3 spans 16 residues. The germline CDR1 and CDR2 sequences are MDHEN and SYDVKM. The CDR3 reads CASSLPRAGHTDTQYF. The CDR3 DNA sequence: TGTGCCAGCAGTTTACCTCGGGCGGGACACACAGATACGCAGTATTTT.

The V and J genes are TRBV4-1 and TRBJ1-4, with TRBD1 matching 8 bases. The V and J ends lost 4 bases and 4 bases, in that order; junction bases with no gene match: 20. This CDR3 has 20 residues. Germline-derived CDR1 and CDR2 are MGHRA and YSYEKL. The CDR3 coding sequence is TGCGCCAGCAGCCCAGCCACCCTACAGGGGGTAGTTCTTGGTAATGAAAAACTGTTTTTT. Its translation: CASSPATLQGVVLGNEKLFF.

This chain links TRBV9 with TRBJ1-1; D perhaps matches TRBD1 (6 bases). Trimming shortened V by 4 bases and J by 4 bases, and 17 bases separated the two germline ends. CDR3 length equals 15 residues. CDR1 is SGDLS, CDR2 YYNGEE, per germline. The CDR3 DNA sequence: TGTGCCAGCAGCCCAGAGGGGGGGGAGATCACTGAAGCTTTCTTT. It yields the protein CASSPEGGEITEAFF.

The chain combines TRBV29-1 with TRBJ2-3, with 7 bases fitting TRBD2. Per germline, CDR1 SQVTM and CDR2 ANQGSEA. The ends lost 7 bases at V and 0 bases at J; junction bases unmatched: 13. The CDR3 sequence is 16 residues long. The CDR3 DNA is TGCAGCGGGAGAATGCGACTAGCAGAAAGCACAGATACGCAGTATTTT. This gives the protein CSGRMRLAESTDTQYF.

The chain recombines TRBV21-1 with TRBJ2-5; the tabulated D call, TRBD2, remains unverified against the DNA. TRBV21-1 is described as a pseudogene. This CDR3 is 15 amino acids long. DNA of the CDR3: TGTGCCAGCAGCAGGAGGGTTAGGGTCCAAGAGACCCAGTACTTC. Its protein is CASSRRVRVQETQYF.

The V and J genes are TRBV28 and TRBJ2-5; TRBD2 matches at 7 bases. The CDR3 spans 13 residues. CDR1 is MDHEN, CDR2 SYDVKM, per germline. After removal of 6 bases from V and 4 bases from J, the junction contained 5 bases not matched to a gene. This CDR3 is CASSPTGGETQYF. In nucleotides, the CDR3 is TGTGCCAGCAGCCCAACGGGGGGAGAGACCCAGTACTTC.

This sequence joins TRBV12-5 and TRBJ1-1; weak D call: TRBD1 (6 bases). The CDR3 totals 14 residues. Germline V lookup: CDR1 LGHNT, CDR2 FRNRAP. V lost 1 base, J lost 3 bases, and 9 bases lay in between. The CDR3 DNA is TGTGCTAGTGGTTTGGCCAGGGGTGACACTGAAGCTTTCTTT. Translating gives CASGLARGDTEAFF.

The chain joins TRBV6-5 to TRBJ1-6, with D maybe TRBD1 (5 bases). This CDR3 has 14 residues. Germline CDR1 is MNHEY and CDR2 is SVGAGI. The V end was cut by 6 bases, the J end by 6 bases, with 12 bases between. The CDR3 here is CASSSGRGNSPLHF. In nucleotides, the CDR3 is TGTGCCAGCAGCTCGGGACGGGGTAATTCACCCCTCCACTTT.

The chain joins TRBV30 to TRBJ2-7; 7 nucleotides match TRBD1. Trimming removed 3 bases from V and 4 bases from J; junction bases left unmatched: 6. The CDR3 totals 13 residues. Germline values: CDR1 GTSNPN, CDR2 SVGIG (reference sequence). This CDR3 reads CAWSRKQGYEQYF. CDR3 bases: TGTGCCTGGAGCAGGAAACAGGGGTACGAGCAGTACTTC.